A single T cell receptor beta chain is shown here with its context. Its matching antigen is unknown. TCRdb re-called the 5' RACE reads and catalogs CDR3 proteins one per entry, DNA excluded. The sample totals a few hundred thousand distinct CDR3 sequences. These data originate in a study of T cells expressing NK-cell markers. Overall study results and limits: Dominant NKG2C+ clonotypes made up roughly 1.0-7.0% of CD8+ T cells in several donors. One observes that, in several donors, these clonotypes were also the leading ones within the CD3+CD56-NKG2C+ fraction.

Germline CDR1 is SGHRS and CDR2 is YFSETQ. This CDR3 is built from 16 residues. The sequence was collected from a man aged 18-69 years in good health. The sample taken for sequencing was blood T cells: a sorted CD56 or NKG2C T cell subset, CD4+ or CD8+ T cells, or bulk PBMC T cells (not recorded which). V is TRBV5-1 and J is TRBJ2-2; absent DNA, TCRdb's TRBD1 call cannot be checked. This chain's CDR3 is CASSLGTGAYSGELFF. The full variable domain, rest sourced from reference TRBV5-1 and TRBJ2-2, is KAGVTQTPRYLIKTRGQQVTLSCSPISGHRSVSWYQQTPGQGLQFLFEYFSETQRNKGNFPGRFSGRQFSNSRSEMNVSTLELGDSALYLCASSLGTGAYSGELFFGEGSRLTVL.